One and the same sample provided the 19 T cell receptor beta chains below, sequenced in a study of T cells in Graves' hyperthyroidism and ophthalmopathy. Regions amplified from RNA transcripts were the TCR beta CDR3 regions. During a first-round RT-PCR of the TCR CDR3, the HTBI primer set was used. TCRdb reprocessed the multiplex PCR reads with MiXCR, giving one entry per CDR3 protein. The data show hundreds of thousands of distinct CDR3 sequences, around 15% seen once. The sample consisted of blood. Receptors originate from a woman aged 18-35 years with Graves' hyperthyroidism.

The chain couples TRBV12-3 or TRBV12-4 to TRBJ2-1; 14 nucleotides line up with TRBD2. This CDR3 comprises 16 residues. The ends lost 6 bases at V and 3 bases at J; junction bases unmatched: 4. Here the CDR3 reads CASRLGLAGDYNEQFF. The CDR3 nucleotides are TGTGCCAGCAGATTGGGACTAGCGGGAGACTACAATGAGCAGTTCTTC.

Ten or more counts support this clonotype. V gene TRBV7-9 combines with J gene TRBJ2-1, with no clear D. The CDR3 contains 12 residues. The germline V gene encodes CDR1 SEHNR and CDR2 FQNEAQ (reference sequence). V dropped 5 bases and J dropped 11 bases, with 13 bases sitting between them. The CDR3 DNA sequence: TGTGCCAGCAGCCTGGTATTAGCTCAGCAGTTCTTC. The encoded protein is CASSLVLAQQFF. Full variable domain (outside the CDR3, taken from reference TRBV7-9 and TRBJ2-1): DTGVSQNPRHKITKRGQNVTFRCDPISEHNRLYWYRQTLGQGPEFLTYFQNEAQLEKSRLLSDRFSAERPKGSFSTLEIQRTEQGDSAMYLCASSLVLAQQFFGPGTRLTVL.

This clonotype was detected ten times or more. V is TRBV28 and J is TRBJ2-7, with a possible D match to TRBD1 (6 bases). Germline assignment: CDR1 MDHEN and CDR2 SYDVKM. The CDR3 covers 15 residues. V was pared by 6 bases and J by 0 bases, with 15 bases between. CDR3 nucleotide sequence: TGTGCCAGCAGGTACCGGGACACTCTCTCCTACGAGCAGTACTTC. Its protein is CASRYRDTLSYEQYF.

This clonotype was detected only a few times. This rearrangement joins TRBV19 to TRBJ1-5, with D perhaps matching TRBD1 (6 bases). Trimming removed 6 bases from V and 0 bases from J, with 15 bases in between. The length of the CDR3 is 16 residues. The germline gives CDR1 LNHDA, CDR2 SQIVND (reference sequence). The CDR3 DNA reads as TGTGCCAGTAGCCAATCTACAGGGTTTAGCAATCAGCCCCAGCATTTT. The encoded protein is CASSQSTGFSNQPQHF.

The chain recombines TRBV7-9 with TRBJ2-7; TRBD2 agrees at 13 bases. This CDR3 comprises 18 residues. The V gene's germline CDR1 is SEHNR and CDR2 FQNEAQ (reference sequence). V gave up 5 bases and J gave up 5 bases; unmatched junction bases: 15. CDR3 in amino acids: CASSPRLAGGKIPHEQYF. The CDR3 DNA is TGTGCCAGCAGCCCGCGACTAGCGGGAGGTAAGATCCCCCACGAGCAGTACTTC.

Ten or more counts support this clonotype. The J gene is TRBJ1-2, the V gene TRBV5-1; D may be TRBD1 (6 bases). The germline V and J ends were trimmed by 3 bases and 2 bases, with 14 bases remaining between them. The CDR3 has 15 amino acids. Germline V gene sequence: CDR1 SGHRS, CDR2 YFSETQ. DNA for the CDR3: TGCGCCAGCAGCTATTCCGGGACAACGAACTATGGCTACACCTTC. It encodes CASSYSGTTNYGYTF.

V gene TRBV2 combines with J gene TRBJ2-4, with 7 bases matching TRBD2. Per germline, CDR1 SNHLY and CDR2 FYNNEI. The CDR3 is 15 residues long. V gave up 3 bases and J gave up 6 bases; unmatched junction bases: 8. Written as DNA, the CDR3 is TGTGCCAGCAGTGACATGGCAGCGGGACTAAACATTCAGTACTTC. This gives the protein CASSDMAAGLNIQYF.

This clonotype was picked up many times. The chain carries TRBV20-1 and TRBJ1-2, with 9 bases that match TRBD1. V lost 1 base to trimming and J lost 4 bases; unmatched junction nucleotides: 1. The CDR3 covers 13 residues. Per the germline V gene, CDR1 is DFQATT and CDR2 is SNEGSKA (reference sequence). The CDR3 region is CSARVDRGYGYTF. The CDR3 DNA reads as TGCAGTGCTAGAGTGGACAGGGGCTATGGCTACACCTTC.

The genes are TRBV6-1 and TRBJ1-5; no clear D gene. CDR1 is MNHNS and CDR2 is SASEGT in the germline V gene. Trimming stripped 6 bases from V and 6 bases from J, with 6 bases between. This CDR3 comprises 11 residues. The CDR3 sequence is CASSRGQPQHF. CDR3 DNA sequence: TGTGCCAGCAGCCGAGGTCAGCCCCAGCATTTT.

This clonotype was observed at least ten times. The gene calls are TRBV28 and TRBJ2-1; TRBD2 matches at 8 bases. Germline assignment: CDR1 MDHEN and CDR2 SYDVKM. The V and J ends lost 2 bases and 8 bases, in that order; junction bases with no gene match: 5. The CDR3 contains 14 residues. The CDR3 sequence: CASSLSPGGHEQFF. In nucleotides, the CDR3 is TGTGCCAGCAGTTTAAGTCCGGGAGGGCATGAGCAGTTCTTC.

This clonotype was seen many times. V gene TRBV18 combines with J gene TRBJ1-1; 9 positions agree with TRBD1. There are 15 residues in the CDR3. Trimming removed 1 base from V and 4 bases from J; junction bases left unmatched: 4. From germline, CDR1 is KGHSH and CDR2 LQKENI. In DNA, the CDR3 is TGTGCCAGCTCACCACGGGACAGGGTCATCACTGAAGCTTTCTTT. Protein product: CASSPRDRVITEAFF.

This clonotype was counted at least ten times. This chain connects TRBV2 to TRBJ1-1; D gene unclear. Germline V gives CDR1 SNHLY, CDR2 FYNNEI. This CDR3 spans 12 amino acids. The V gene lost 9 bases and the J gene lost 6 bases, with 14 bases spanning the gap. The CDR3 protein is CASSRGGPEAFF. Here the CDR3 DNA reads TGTGCCAGTTCAAGAGGTGGCCCTGAAGCTTTCTTT.

The sample holds a few counts of this clonotype. CDR3 nucleotide sequence: TGCAGTGCTAGAGAGCGGGACTTCTCCTACAATGAGCAGTTCTTC. Amino acid sequence: CSARERDFSYNEQFF. The rearrangement links TRBV20-1 to TRBJ2-1, with D possibly being TRBD2 (6 bases). The CDR3 sequence is 15 residues long. Germline-derived CDR1 and CDR2 are DFQATT and SNEGSKA (reference sequence). The V end was cut by 0 bases, the J end by 0 bases, with 9 bases between.

The rearrangement links TRBV29-1 to TRBJ2-7, with 7 positions matching TRBD1. Trimming removed 4 bases from V and 3 bases from J; junction bases left unmatched: 12. The CDR3 totals 15 residues. Germline V gives CDR1 SQVTM, CDR2 ANQGSEA. CDR3 in amino acids: CSVARGQGFDYEQYF. The DNA for the CDR3 is TGCAGCGTTGCGAGGGGGCAGGGGTTCGACTACGAGCAGTACTTC.

V gene TRBV20-1 combines with J gene TRBJ2-3; 15 bases are a match to TRBD2. The CDR3 has 14 amino acids. The germline CDR1 and CDR2 sequences are DFQATT and SNEGSKA (reference sequence). J was trimmed by 7 bases and V by 6 bases; bases with no gene match: 5. The CDR3 DNA is TGCAGTGCCCGGACTAGCGGGAGGGAATATACGCAGTATTTT. The encoded protein is CSARTSGREYTQYF.

Ten or more counts support this clonotype. This rearrangement joins TRBV20-1 to TRBJ2-1; D might be TRBD2 (6 bases). This CDR3 spans 12 amino acids. Trimming took off 4 bases at V and 9 bases at J, with 13 bases between the two ends. Germline V CDR1 and CDR2: DFQATT, SNEGSKA (reference sequence). CDR3 DNA sequence: TGCAGTGCTAATTCGGCGGGGACTGAGCAGTTCTTC. Amino acids: CSANSAGTEQFF.

Ten or more counts support this clonotype. J is TRBJ2-1 and V is TRBV7-3, with TRBD1 matching 9 bases. With 10 bases clipped from V and 4 bases from J, the junction kept 5 bases outside the gene matches. Germline CDR1 reads SGHTA; CDR2 reads FQGTGA. This CDR3 has 13 residues. The CDR3 region is CAIPGQGYNEQFF. The CDR3 DNA is TGTGCCATCCCGGGACAGGGTTACAATGAGCAGTTCTTC.

This clonotype was detected many times. V gene TRBV30 combines with J gene TRBJ2-1, with D possibly TRBD2 on 7 matching bases. Germline CDR1 reads GTSNPN; CDR2 reads SVGIG (reference sequence). The CDR3 sequence is 12 residues long. The V end lost 1 base, the J end lost 10 bases, and 11 bases lay between the germline ends. The CDR3 coding sequence is TGTGCCTGGAGTGGGGGGGGCCGGGAGCAGTTCTTC. Translated, it gives CAWSGGGREQFF.

This clonotype was found many times. This chain joins TRBV11-1 and TRBJ2-2; 10 positions match TRBD2. Germline CDR1 SGHAT, CDR2 FQDESV (reference sequence). The CDR3 length is 17 residues. V lost 7 bases, J lost 7 bases, and 15 bases stayed unmatched. In DNA, the CDR3 is TGTGCCAGCAATACACCAGCGGGAGGGCCGAGAGGCGGGGAGCTGTTTTTT. Amino acid sequence: CASNTPAGGPRGGELFF. Full variable domain (outside the CDR3, taken from reference TRBV11-1 and TRBJ2-2): EAEVAQSPRYKITEKSQAVAFWCDPISGHATLYWYRQILGQGPELLVQFQDESVVDDSQLPKDRFSAERLKGVDSTLKIQPAELGDSAMYLCASNTPAGGPRGGELFFGEGSRLTVL.